The present T cell receptor beta chain was sequenced within a study of early T cells in non-severe SARS-CoV-2 infection. Overall study: Sequencing targeted bulk RNA from unsorted whole blood, leaving chains unpaired. Broader study findings: The study's VDJdb matching favored anti-spike CD8 responses and missed private and CD4 specificities.

By proportion, this clonotype is medium-sized (0.01 to 0.1%). Its antigen is as yet unknown. Deletions cut 6 bases from V and 1 base from J, with 3 bases between. This CDR3 contains 11 residues. Germline-derived CDR1 and CDR2 are MNHEY and SVGEGT. Individual cDNA molecules received unique molecular identifiers. TCRdb re-derived calls from the 5' RACE reads in MiXCR, one entry per CDR3 protein. The repertoire holds fewer than 40,000 distinct CDR3 sequences, with roughly 7% as singletons. The sequence was obtained from an adult who was a healthcare worker with PCR-confirmed SARS-CoV-2 infection or an uninfected control (not recorded which). The sample consisted of whole blood. The rearrangement joins TRBV6-2 or TRBV6-3 to TRBJ2-5; D is unresolved. CDR3 DNA sequence: TGTGCCAGCAGCTCCCAAGAGACCCAGTACTTC. It specifies CASSSQETQYF.